This TCR beta chain was sequenced during a study of post-analysis software for immune sequencing data. Study details: The patients showed relapsing-remitting, secondary progressive and progressive-relapsing multiple sclerosis courses. Findings and limits, study-wide: There was significantly lower normalized Chao1 diversity in multiple sclerosis patients than in controls. There were five TRBV segments more frequent in patients than controls, and TRBV5-6, TRBV5-1 and TRBV20-1 were among them.

This clonotype was seen only a few times. Its antigen is not known. Germline V lookup: CDR1 SGDLS, CDR2 YYNGEE. This CDR3 has 17 residues. The junction had 9 bases not matched to a gene; V was cut back by 4 bases and J by 6 bases. Included in the TCR beta cDNA libraries were unique molecular identifiers. Each batch of about 0.9 to 10 million T cells produced roughly 500,000 cDNA molecules. Using its own MiXCR run on the PCR reads, TCRdb lists one record per CDR3 protein. The sample holds more than 450,000 distinct CDR3 sequences, roughly 34% seen once. Input material: blood. The sequence came from a girl aged 2-17 years with multiple sclerosis. The chain couples TRBV9 to TRBJ2-3, with TRBD2 matching 15 bases. The CDR3 sequence: CASSLWTSGGAFDTQYF. DNA of the CDR3: TGTGCCAGCAGCCTCTGGACTAGCGGGGGGGCATTCGATACGCAGTATTTT.